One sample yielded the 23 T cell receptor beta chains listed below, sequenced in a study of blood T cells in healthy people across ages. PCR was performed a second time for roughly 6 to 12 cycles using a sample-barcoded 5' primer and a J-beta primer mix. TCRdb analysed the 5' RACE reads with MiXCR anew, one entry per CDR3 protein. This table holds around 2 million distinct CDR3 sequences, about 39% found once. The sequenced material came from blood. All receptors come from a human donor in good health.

CDR3 amino acids: CASSQDQDRQETQYF. The CDR3 nucleotides read TGCGCCAGCAGCCAAGATCAGGACAGACAAGAGACCCAGTACTTC. The V call is TRBV4-1, the J call TRBJ2-5; D perhaps matches TRBD1 (6 bases). The CDR3 sequence is 15 residues long. Germline CDR1 reads MGHRA; CDR2 reads YSYEKL. Trimming removed 0 bases from V and 2 bases from J, with 10 bases in between.

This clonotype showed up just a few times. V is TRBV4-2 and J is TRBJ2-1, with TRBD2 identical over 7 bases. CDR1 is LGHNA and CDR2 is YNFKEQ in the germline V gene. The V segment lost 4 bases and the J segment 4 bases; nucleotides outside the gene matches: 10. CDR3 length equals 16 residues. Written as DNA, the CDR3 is TGTGCCAGCAGCCCGACCGGGACTAACCGATACAATGAGCAGTTCTTC. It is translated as CASSPTGTNRYNEQFF.

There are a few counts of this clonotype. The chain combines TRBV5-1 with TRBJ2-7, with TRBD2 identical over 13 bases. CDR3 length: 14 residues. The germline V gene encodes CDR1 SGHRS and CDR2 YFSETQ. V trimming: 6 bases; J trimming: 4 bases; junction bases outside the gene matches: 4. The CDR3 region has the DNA TGCGCCAGCACCCAGACTAGCGGGGGGTACGAGCAGTACTTC. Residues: CASTQTSGGYEQYF.

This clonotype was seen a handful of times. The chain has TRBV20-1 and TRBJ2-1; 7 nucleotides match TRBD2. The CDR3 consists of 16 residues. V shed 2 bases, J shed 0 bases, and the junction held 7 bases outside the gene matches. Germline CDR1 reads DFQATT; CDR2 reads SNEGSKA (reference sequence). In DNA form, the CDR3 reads TGCAGTGCTAGACCCGCGTCGGGGGGCTCCTACAATGAGCAGTTCTTC. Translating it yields CSARPASGGSYNEQFF.

CDR3 nucleotide sequence: TGTGCCAGCAGTGGGGAGGGAATTCAGCCCCAGCATTTT. The encoded protein is CASSGEGIQPQHF. The chain carries TRBV2 and TRBJ1-5; D is ambiguous. Germline CDR1 SNHLY, CDR2 FYNNEI. V lost 4 bases and J 6 bases, leaving 10 bases between the germline ends. The CDR3 has 13 amino acids.

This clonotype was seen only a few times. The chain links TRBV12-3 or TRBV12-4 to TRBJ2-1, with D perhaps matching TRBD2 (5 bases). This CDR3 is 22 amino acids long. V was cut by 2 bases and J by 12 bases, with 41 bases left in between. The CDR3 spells CASSLSSRGNYNEQWPRARQFF. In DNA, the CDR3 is TGTGCCAGCAGTTTATCTAGCAGAGGGAACTACAATGAGCAGTGGCCAAGAGCGAGGCAGTTCTTC.

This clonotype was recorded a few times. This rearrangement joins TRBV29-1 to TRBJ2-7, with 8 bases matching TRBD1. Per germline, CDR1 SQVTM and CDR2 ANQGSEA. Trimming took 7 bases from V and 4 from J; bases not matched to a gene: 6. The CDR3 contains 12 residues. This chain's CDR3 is CSGGDRLYEQYF. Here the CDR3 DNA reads TGCAGCGGAGGGGACAGGCTATACGAGCAGTACTTC.

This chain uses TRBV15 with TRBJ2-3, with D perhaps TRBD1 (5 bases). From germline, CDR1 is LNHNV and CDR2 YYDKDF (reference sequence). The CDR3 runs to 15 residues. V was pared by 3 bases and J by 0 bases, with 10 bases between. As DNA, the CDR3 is TGTGCCACCAGCAGTCCTGGGGCTAGCACAGATACGCAGTATTTT. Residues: CATSSPGASTDTQYF. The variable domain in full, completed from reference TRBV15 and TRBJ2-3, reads DAMVIQNPRYQVTQFGKPVTLSCSQTLNHNVMYWYQQKSSQAPKLLFHYYDKDFNNEADTPDNFQSRRPNTSFCFLDIRSPGLGDTAMYLCATSSPGASTDTQYFGPGTRLTVL.

CDR3 in amino acids: CASSSGVTDTQYF. CDR3 in DNA: TGCGCCAGCAGCTCGGGGGTCACAGATACGCAGTATTTT. The chain has TRBV5-1 and TRBJ2-3; D perhaps matches TRBD2 (6 bases). V was trimmed by 3 bases and J by 2 bases, leaving 7 bases between them. CDR3 length equals 13 residues. The germline V gene encodes CDR1 SGHRS and CDR2 YFSETQ.

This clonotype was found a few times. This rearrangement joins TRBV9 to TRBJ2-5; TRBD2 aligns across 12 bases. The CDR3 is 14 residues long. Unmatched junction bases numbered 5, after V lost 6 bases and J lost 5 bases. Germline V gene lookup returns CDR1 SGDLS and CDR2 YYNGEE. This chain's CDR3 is CASTPGLAGETQYF. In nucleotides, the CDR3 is TGTGCCAGCACCCCCGGACTAGCGGGGGAGACCCAGTACTTC.

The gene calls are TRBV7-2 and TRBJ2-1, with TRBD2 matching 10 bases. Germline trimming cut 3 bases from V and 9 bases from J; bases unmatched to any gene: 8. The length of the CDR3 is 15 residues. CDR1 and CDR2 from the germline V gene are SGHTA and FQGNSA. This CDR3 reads CASSLASGGASEQFF. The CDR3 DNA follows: TGTGCCAGCAGCTTGGCAAGCGGGGGGGCAAGTGAGCAGTTCTTC.

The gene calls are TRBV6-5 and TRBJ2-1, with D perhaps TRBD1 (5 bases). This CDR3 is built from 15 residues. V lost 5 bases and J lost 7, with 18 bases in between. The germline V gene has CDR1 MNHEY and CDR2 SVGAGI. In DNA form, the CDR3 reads TGTGCCAGCAGTCCGATCCCCCCTTCAGGGAATGAGCAGTTCTTC. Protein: CASSPIPPSGNEQFF.

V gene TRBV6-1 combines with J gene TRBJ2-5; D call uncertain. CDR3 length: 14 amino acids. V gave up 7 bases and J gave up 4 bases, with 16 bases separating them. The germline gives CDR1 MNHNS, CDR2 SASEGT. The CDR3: CASKLTPWGETQYF. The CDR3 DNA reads TGTGCCAGCAAGCTGACTCCATGGGGAGAGACCCAGTACTTC.

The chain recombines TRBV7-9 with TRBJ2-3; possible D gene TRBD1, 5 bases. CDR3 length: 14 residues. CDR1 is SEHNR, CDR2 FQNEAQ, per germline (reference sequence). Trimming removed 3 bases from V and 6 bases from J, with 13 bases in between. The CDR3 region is CASSFRAIGDTQYF. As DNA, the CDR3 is TGTGCCAGCAGCTTCAGGGCTATCGGGGATACGCAGTATTTT.

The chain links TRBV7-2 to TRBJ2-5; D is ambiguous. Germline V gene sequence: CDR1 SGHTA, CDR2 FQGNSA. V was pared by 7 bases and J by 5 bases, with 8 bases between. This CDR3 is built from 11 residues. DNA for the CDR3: TGTGCCAGCACCTGGGGTGAGACCCAGTACTTC. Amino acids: CASTWGETQYF.

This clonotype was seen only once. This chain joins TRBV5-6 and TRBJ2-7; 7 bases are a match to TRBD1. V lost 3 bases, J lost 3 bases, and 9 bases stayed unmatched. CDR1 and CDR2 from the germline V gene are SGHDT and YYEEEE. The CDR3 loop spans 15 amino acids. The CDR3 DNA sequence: TGTGCCAGCAGCTCCACAGGGGCTTACAACTACGAGCAGTACTTC. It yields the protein CASSSTGAYNYEQYF. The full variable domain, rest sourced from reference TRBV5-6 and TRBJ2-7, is DAGVTQSPTHLIKTRGQQVTLRCSPKSGHDTVSWYQQALGQGPQFIFQYYEEEERQRGNFPDRFSGHQFPNYSSELNVNALLLGDSALYLCASSSTGAYNYEQYFGPGTRLTVT.

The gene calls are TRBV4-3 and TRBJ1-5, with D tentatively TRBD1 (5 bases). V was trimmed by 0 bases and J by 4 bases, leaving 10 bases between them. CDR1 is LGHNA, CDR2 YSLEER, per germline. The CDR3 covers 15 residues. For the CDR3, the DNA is TGCGCCAGCAGCCAAGATGATGGGGGAAATCAGCCCCAGCATTTT. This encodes CASSQDDGGNQPQHF.

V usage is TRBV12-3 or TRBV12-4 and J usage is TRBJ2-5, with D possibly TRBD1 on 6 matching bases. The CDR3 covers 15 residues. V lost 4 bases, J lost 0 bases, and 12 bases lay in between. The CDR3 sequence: CASSSGDMYQETQYF. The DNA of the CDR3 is TGTGCCAGCAGTTCAGGGGACATGTACCAAGAGACCCAGTACTTC.

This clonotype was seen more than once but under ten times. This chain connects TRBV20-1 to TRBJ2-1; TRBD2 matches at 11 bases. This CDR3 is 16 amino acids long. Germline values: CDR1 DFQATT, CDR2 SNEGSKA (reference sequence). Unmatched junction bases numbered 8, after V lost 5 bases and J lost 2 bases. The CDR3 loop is CSAAASGGLAYNEQFF. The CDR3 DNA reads TGCAGTGCTGCAGCTAGCGGGGGGCTTGCCTACAATGAGCAGTTCTTC.

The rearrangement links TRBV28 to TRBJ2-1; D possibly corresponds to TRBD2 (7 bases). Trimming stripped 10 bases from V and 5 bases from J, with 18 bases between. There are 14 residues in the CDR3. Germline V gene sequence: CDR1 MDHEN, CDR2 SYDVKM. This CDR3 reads CATGGRGPNNEQFF. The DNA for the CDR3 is TGTGCCACCGGTGGGCGGGGGCCGAACAATGAGCAGTTCTTC. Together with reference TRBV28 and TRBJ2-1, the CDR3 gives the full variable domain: DVKVTQSSRYLVKRTGEKVFLECVQDMDHENMFWYRQDPGLGLRLIYFSYDVKMKEKGDIPEGYSVSREKKERFSLILESASTNQTSMYLCATGGRGPNNEQFFGPGTRLTVL.

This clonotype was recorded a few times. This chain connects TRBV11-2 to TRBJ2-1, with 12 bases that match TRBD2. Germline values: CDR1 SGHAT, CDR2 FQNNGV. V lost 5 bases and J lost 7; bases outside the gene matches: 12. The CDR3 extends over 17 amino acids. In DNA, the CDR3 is TGTGCCAGCAGCCTTCCGACTAGCGGGGGTGTTAGGAATGAGCAGTTCTTC. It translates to CASSLPTSGGVRNEQFF.

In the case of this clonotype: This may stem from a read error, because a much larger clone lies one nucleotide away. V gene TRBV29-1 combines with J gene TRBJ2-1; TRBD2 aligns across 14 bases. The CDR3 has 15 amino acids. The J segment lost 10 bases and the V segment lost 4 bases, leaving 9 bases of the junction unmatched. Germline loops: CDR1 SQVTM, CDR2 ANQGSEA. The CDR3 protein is CSVGWTSGGFFEQFF. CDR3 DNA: TGCAGCGTTGGTTGGACTAGCGGGGGGTTTTTCGAGCAGTTCTTC.

The CDR3 DNA follows: TGTGCCAGCACACTCCGGGACATTGCCAACACAGATACGCAGTATTTT. Translation gives CASTLRDIANTDTQYF. The genes are TRBV9 and TRBJ2-3; the D gene is possibly TRBD1 (6 bases). CDR3 size: 16 residues. Germline CDR1 and CDR2: SGDLS and YYNGEE. V dropped 6 bases and J dropped 2 bases, with 19 bases sitting between them.